The rows below give T cell receptor beta chains drawn from one sample of a study of cytomegalovirus exposure and HLA in healthy donors. Using immunoSEQ multiplex PCR, the repertoire was profiled, and TCRdb retains in-frame clones only, with some absent. Of about 160,000 clones in the sample, 77% were seen once. The material sequenced was PBMCs. All receptors come from a male donor in good health and CMV-seropositive. Both conserved end residues are part of each CDR3. Fields, in order: J gene, clone size, D gene, V gene, CDR3 DNA, CDR3 protein. A D gene is named only where the DNA matches it firmly. Some rows mark clone size as missing; the rest say once, few, many or name a class of expanded clone.

j_call: TRBJ2-5
clone_size: once
d_call: TRBD2
v_call: TRBV6-4
cdr3_nt: TGTGCCAGCAGCCCCATAGCGGGGTCCCAAGAGACCCAGTACTTC
cdr3_aa: CASSPIAGSQETQYF

j_call: TRBJ2-7
clone_size: -
d_call: -
v_call: TRBV5-1
cdr3_nt: TGCGCCAGCAGCTTATTACAGGAGCCCTACGAGCAGTACTTC
cdr3_aa: CASSLLQEPYEQYF

j_call: TRBJ1-5
clone_size: -
d_call: TRBD1
v_call: TRBV19
cdr3_nt: TGTGCCAGTAGTATAGACGGGCAGGGGGTACGTGTGGGTCAGCCCCAGCATTTT
cdr3_aa: CASSIDGQGVRVGQPQHF

j_call: TRBJ2-7
clone_size: -
d_call: -
v_call: TRBV5-1
cdr3_nt: TGCGCCAGCAGCTTGGCTCTAGCTTCCTACGAGCAGTACTTC
cdr3_aa: CASSLALASYEQYF

j_call: TRBJ1-5
clone_size: -
d_call: -
v_call: TRBV18
cdr3_nt: TGTGCCAGCTCACCCGGGCAAGCGGGGCCCCAGCATTTT
cdr3_aa: CASSPGQAGPQHF

j_call: TRBJ2-2
clone_size: few
d_call: TRBD1
v_call: TRBV27
cdr3_nt: TGTGCCAGCAGTTCCAGGGGGCGATCGGTCACCGGGGAGCTGTTTTTT
cdr3_aa: CASSSRGRSVTGELFF

j_call: TRBJ2-2
clone_size: once
d_call: -
v_call: TRBV27
cdr3_nt: TGTGCCAGCAGTTTATTAGTGGCCGGGGAGCTGTTTTTT
cdr3_aa: CASSLLVAGELFF

j_call: TRBJ1-2
clone_size: -
d_call: TRBD1
v_call: TRBV7-9
cdr3_nt: TGTGCCAGCAGCCAGTCCCGGGACAGGGCCTATGGCTACACCTTC
cdr3_aa: CASSQSRDRAYGYTF

j_call: TRBJ2-5
clone_size: once
d_call: TRBD2
v_call: TRBV4-1
cdr3_nt: TGCGCCAGCAGCCAAGTGGGGGGGGCGGGGGGGACCCAGTACTTC
cdr3_aa: CASSQVGGAGGTQYF

j_call: TRBJ2-1
clone_size: -
d_call: TRBD2
v_call: TRBV10-3
cdr3_nt: TGTGCCATCACCCCCGGCGGGGGTGACAATGAGCAGTTCTTC
cdr3_aa: CAITPGGGDNEQFF

j_call: TRBJ1-2
clone_size: -
d_call: TRBD1
v_call: TRBV7-8
cdr3_nt: TGTGCCAGCTTTTCCCCCGGGACAGGGGGCGCAGGGTATGGCTACACCTTC
cdr3_aa: CASFSPGTGGAGYGYTF

j_call: TRBJ1-3
clone_size: -
d_call: -
v_call: TRBV30
cdr3_nt: TGTGCCTGGAAAACCGGGGGAGATCGAAACACCATATATTTT
cdr3_aa: CAWKTGGDRNTIYF

j_call: TRBJ1-2
clone_size: -
d_call: -
v_call: TRBV6-5
cdr3_nt: TGTGCCAGCAGTTACCTCGGACAGCCTGGCTACACCTTC
cdr3_aa: CASSYLGQPGYTF

j_call: TRBJ2-2
clone_size: -
d_call: TRBD1
v_call: TRBV12-5
cdr3_nt: TGTGCTAGTGGTTTGGAAGAACAGGGGGCGGCCGGGGAGCTGTTTTTT
cdr3_aa: CASGLEEQGAAGELFF

j_call: TRBJ2-7
clone_size: -
d_call: TRBD2
v_call: TRBV11-2
cdr3_nt: TGTGCCAGCAGATTTAGCGGGGGGCTCTACGAGCAGTACTTC
cdr3_aa: CASRFSGGLYEQYF